This TCR beta chain was sequenced during a study of monozygotic twins with inflammatory bowel disease. In regard to this clonotype: Its target is unknown.

Findings of the study overall: The data gave no support to a single strong IBD-associated signal or clonotype.

Per the germline V gene, CDR1 is MNHEY and CDR2 is SVGAGI. The CDR3 is 13 amino acids. Researchers put TCRalpha and TCRbeta cDNA through two nested PCRs lasting roughly 15 and 9 cycles. Following a re-call of the 5' RACE reads, TCRdb has one entry per CDR3 protein and lacks DNA. Its clone listing holds about 150,000 distinct CDR3 sequences. Whole blood served as the source of total RNA, and no T cell sorting took place. V is TRBV6-5 and J is TRBJ2-1; no DNA is available, so the TRBD1 call from TCRdb remains unchecked. This receptor was obtained from a human donor with ulcerative colitis or Crohn's disease, or a healthy co-twin of an affected twin (not recorded which). The material sequenced was blood. The CDR3: CASTRGRESEQFF.